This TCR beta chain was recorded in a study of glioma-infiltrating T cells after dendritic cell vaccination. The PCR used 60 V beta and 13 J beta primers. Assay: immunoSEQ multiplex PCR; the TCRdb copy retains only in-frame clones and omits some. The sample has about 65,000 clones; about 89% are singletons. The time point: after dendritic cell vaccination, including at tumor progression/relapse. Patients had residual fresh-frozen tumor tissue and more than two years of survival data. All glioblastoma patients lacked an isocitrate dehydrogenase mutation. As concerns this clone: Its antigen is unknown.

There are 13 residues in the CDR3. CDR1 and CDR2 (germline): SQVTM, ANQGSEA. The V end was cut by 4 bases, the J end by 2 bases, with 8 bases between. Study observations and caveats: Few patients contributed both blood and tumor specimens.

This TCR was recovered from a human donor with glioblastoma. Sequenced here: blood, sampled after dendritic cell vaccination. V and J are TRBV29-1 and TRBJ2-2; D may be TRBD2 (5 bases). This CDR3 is CSVGRGNTGELFF. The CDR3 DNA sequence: TGCAGCGTTGGCCGGGGAAACACCGGGGAGCTGTTTTTT.